A selection of T cell receptor beta chains follows, all from one sample in a study of control samples from healthy donors and cancer patients. Using immunoSEQ multiplex PCR, the repertoire was profiled, and TCRdb retains in-frame clones only, with some absent. This sample yields some 120,000 clones, of which 80% to 95% are seen a single time; 2% to 3% belongs to the top ten. Source material: blood. The origin of the receptors is a man aged 18 to 29 in good health. Both conserved end residues are trimmed from each CDR3. Fields, in order: J gene, V gene, CDR3 protein.

J: TRBJ2-5
V: TRBV6-2/TRBV6-3
CDR3: ASSTGAPSKTQY

J: TRBJ2-3
V: TRBV6-2/TRBV6-3
CDR3: ASRRDIYTDTQY

J: TRBJ2-1
V: TRBV7-6
CDR3: ASSLFTGSYNEQF

J: TRBJ2-1
V: TRBV5-4
CDR3: ASSSPQTGTNEQF

J: TRBJ1-1
V: TRBV18
CDR3: ASSPPGQGEAF

J: TRBJ1-5
V: TRBV28
CDR3: ASSSPQGGQPQH

J: TRBJ2-3
V: TRBV18
CDR3: ASSHGGETDTQY

J: TRBJ2-5
V: TRBV2
CDR3: ASSELPWGETQY

J: TRBJ1-6
V: TRBV2
CDR3: ASSELGQGAFSYNSPLH

J: TRBJ2-1
V: TRBV6-1
CDR3: ASSAGIAGSPYNEQF

J: TRBJ1-6
V: TRBV6-5
CDR3: ASRDYKRANSPLH

J: TRBJ1-2
V: TRBV14
CDR3: ASSQRPNYGYT

J: TRBJ1-2
V: TRBV30
CDR3: AWSAGGNYGYT

J: TRBJ1-1
V: TRBV11-3
CDR3: ASSPRANTEAF

J: TRBJ1-1
V: TRBV29-1
CDR3: SVSRVDTEAF

J: TRBJ1-6
V: TRBV9
CDR3: ASSVAGHNNSPLH

J: TRBJ2-5
V: TRBV11-2
CDR3: ASSLGIAEETQY

J: TRBJ2-3
V: TRBV7-9
CDR3: ASSLRGLATSTDTQY

J: TRBJ2-6
V: TRBV27
CDR3: ATSGQAFSGANVLT

J: TRBJ2-2
V: TRBV11-3
CDR3: ASSPAGQGDTGELF

J: TRBJ1-2
V: TRBV19
CDR3: ASKPTQNYGYT

J: TRBJ2-3
V: TRBV29-1
CDR3: SVERVASGIAATSTDTQY

J: TRBJ2-3
V: TRBV28
CDR3: ASSGTDTDTQY

J: TRBJ1-2
V: TRBV6-5
CDR3: ASSPTGDYGYT

J: TRBJ1-1
V: TRBV27
CDR3: ASSQGRTEAF

J: TRBJ2-3
V: TRBV15
CDR3: ATSRAIRMSAHRFTDTQY

J: TRBJ2-1
V: TRBV7-9
CDR3: ASSLERTAQF

J: TRBJ1-1
V: TRBV28
CDR3: ASNQTPREGADAF

J: TRBJ1-2
V: TRBV10-3
CDR3: AIGQGSGYT

J: TRBJ1-5
V: TRBV19
CDR3: ASSPLGGTVPISNQPQH

J: TRBJ2-7
V: TRBV6-5
CDR3: ASSLRQSLFYEQY

J: TRBJ2-3
V: TRBV29-1
CDR3: SVEMAGFTDTQY

J: TRBJ1-1
V: TRBV27
CDR3: ASSSPDGYTEAF

J: TRBJ2-5
V: TRBV5-1
CDR3: ASSRDRGRETQY

J: TRBJ2-1
V: TRBV9
CDR3: ASSVEARDYSYNEQF

J: TRBJ2-5
V: TRBV7-6
CDR3: ASSLAGQGWETQY

J: TRBJ1-1
V: TRBV10-3
CDR3: AISGGYEAF

J: TRBJ2-1
V: TRBV7-2
CDR3: ASSLSLAGPGEQF

J: TRBJ1-1
V: TRBV6-6
CDR3: ASSYLTANTEAF

J: TRBJ1-2
V: TRBV9
CDR3: ASSVGTGGVYGYT

J: TRBJ1-2
V: TRBV28
CDR3: ASRDRAYGYT

J: TRBJ1-6
V: TRBV28
CDR3: ASSEVRSPLH

J: TRBJ2-3
V: TRBV5-4
CDR3: ASSFYMTGHGTDTQY

J: TRBJ2-7
V: TRBV11-2
CDR3: ASRPPGRGPLEQY

J: TRBJ2-7
V: TRBV27
CDR3: ASSPGLGVSYEQY

J: TRBJ2-3
V: TRBV11-2
CDR3: ASSIVPDTQY

J: TRBJ2-1
V: TRBV4-3
CDR3: ASSQADRDEEQF

J: TRBJ2-5
V: TRBV25-1
CDR3: ASGLTGTETQY